This T cell receptor beta chain was retrieved from a study of blood T cell repertoires in COVID-19. Study context: Some COVID-19 samples were acute and others convalescent; all came from the United States, Italy and Spain. The cDNA or gDNA used as material had been derived from T cells, B-cell-depleted T cells, or PBMCs.

Original handling: Reference gene primers were amplified, and this amplification served to estimate nucleated cell counts. TCRdb's table, derived via immunoSEQ multiplex PCR, lists solely in-frame clones and lacks some. V and J calls and clone size are copied from that table; D and trimming were computed from the DNA. The sample has approximately 120,000 clones, roughly 88% seen once. Germline CDR1 reads SGHVS; CDR2 reads FQNEAQ. The CDR3 runs to 16 residues. V was clipped by 6 bases and J by 6 bases; unmatched bases: 10. The rearrangement joins TRBV7-8 to TRBJ2-7; TRBD2 aligns across 14 bases. The receptor comes from a man aged 50 or older with acute or convalescent COVID-19. Sequencing was performed on peripheral blood. This chain's CDR3 is CASRRSPGLAGAEQYF. DNA of the CDR3: TGTGCCAGCAGGCGGTCCCCGGGACTAGCGGGAGCCGAGCAGTACTTC.